The 12 T cell receptor beta chains below were found in one sample sequenced in a study of T cells in tuberculosis. Sequencing used immunoSEQ multiplex PCR; TCRdb keeps in-frame clones, though not all of them. The repertoire holds some 30,000 clones, with 87% as singletons. Time point defined: new active TB diagnosis, blood taken before or within 7 days of starting treatment. This specimen was PBMCs, taken at tuberculosis diagnosis. Every receptor here comes from an adult with tuberculosis.

The rearrangement joins TRBV28 to TRBJ1-2, with D possibly matching TRBD1 (5 bases). The CDR3 covers 12 residues. The germline V and J ends were trimmed by 9 bases and 8 bases, with 16 bases remaining between them. CDR1 MDHEN and CDR2 SYDVKM come from the germline V gene. The CDR3 DNA follows: TGTGCCAGTAATCAAGGGGTCTACGGCTACACCTTC. It translates to CASNQGVYGYTF.

J is TRBJ1-6 and V is TRBV19; D remains ambiguous. This CDR3 region has 12 residues. CDR1 LNHDA and CDR2 SQIVND come from the germline V gene (reference sequence). Between the trimmed V and J ends, which lost 6 bases and 6 bases, there was a span of 6 bases. CDR3 region: CASSLGNSPLHF. In DNA, the CDR3 is TGTGCCAGTAGCCTAGGTAATTCACCCCTCCACTTT.

The J gene is TRBJ2-2, the V gene TRBV7-2; no clear D. Trimming removed 1 base at V and 10 bases at J, with 10 bases between. Per the germline V gene, CDR1 is SGHTA and CDR2 is FQGNSA. This CDR3 is 13 amino acids long. This CDR3 is CASSLGGATELFF. Written as DNA, the CDR3 is TGTGCCAGCAGCTTAGGAGGAGCCACGGAGCTGTTTTTT.

In its sample, this clone was seen once. V gene TRBV27 combines with J gene TRBJ2-7, with 14 bases fitting TRBD2. V dropped 2 bases and J dropped 4; count of bases not matched to a gene: 1. The CDR3 runs 15 residues. CDR1 is MNHEY and CDR2 is SMNVEV in the germline V gene (reference sequence). The CDR3: CASSLGTSGRYEQYF. CDR3 in DNA: TGTGCCAGCAGTTTAGGGACTAGCGGGAGATACGAGCAGTACTTC.

The V and J genes are TRBV7-8 and TRBJ2-5; D is perhaps TRBD1 (6 bases). Deletions cut 3 bases from V and 0 bases from J, with 17 bases between. The CDR3 is 17 residues long. The germline gives CDR1 SGHVS, CDR2 FQNEAQ. CDR3 loop: CASSFIRDTAYQETQYF. The CDR3 DNA reads as TGTGCCAGCAGCTTTATACGGGACACTGCCTACCAAGAGACCCAGTACTTC.

This chain uses TRBV6-5 with TRBJ1-2; D gene ambiguous. This CDR3 comprises 13 residues. V lost 7 bases to trimming and J lost 4 bases, with 13 bases between them. The V gene's germline CDR1 is MNHEY and CDR2 SVGAGI. The CDR3 bases are TGTGCCAGCACGAGGGCCAGCTCCTATGGCTACACCTTC. It translates to CASTRASSYGYTF.

The rearrangement links TRBV5-5 to TRBJ2-7; D unclear. This CDR3 has 13 amino acids. Germline CDR1 is SGHKS and CDR2 is YYEKEE (reference sequence). V dropped 0 bases and J dropped 6 bases, with 10 bases sitting between them. CDR3 sequence (DNA): TGTGCCAGCAGCTTGGCTCTACAGTTCGAGCAGTACTTC. Translated: CASSLALQFEQYF.

The rearrangement joins TRBV5-6 to TRBJ1-2; tentative D call: TRBD1 (5 bases). The CDR3 is 13 residues long. Trimming removed 0 bases at V and 4 bases at J, with 7 bases between. The germline V gene has CDR1 SGHDT and CDR2 YYEEEE. CDR3 sequence reads: CASSLVGAYGYTF. CDR3 DNA: TGTGCCAGCAGCTTGGTAGGGGCCTATGGCTACACCTTC.

This chain uses TRBV19 with TRBJ1-5; 8 nucleotides match TRBD1. This CDR3 has 13 residues. After removal of 3 bases from V and 5 bases from J, the junction contained 0 bases not matched to a gene. In germline, CDR1 is LNHDA, CDR2 SQIVND (reference sequence). CDR3 in amino acids: CASSMTGDQPQHF. The CDR3 DNA reads TGTGCCAGTAGTATGACAGGGGATCAGCCCCAGCATTTT. The full variable domain, completed using reference TRBV19 and TRBJ1-5, is DGGITQSPKYLFRKEGQNVTLSCEQNLNHDAMYWYRQDPGQGLRLIYYSQIVNDFQKGDIAEGYSVSREKKESFPLTVTSAQKNPTAFYLCASSMTGDQPQHFGDGTRLSIL.

J is TRBJ2-3 and V is TRBV5-6; unclear D gene. The germline gives CDR1 SGHDT, CDR2 YYEEEE. This CDR3 comprises 12 residues. V dropped 0 bases and J dropped 7 bases, with 6 bases sitting between them. The CDR3, as DNA: TGTGCCAGCAGCTTGGGATCTAATACGCAGTATTTT. Its translation is CASSLGSNTQYF.

The chain recombines TRBV5-4 with TRBJ2-1, with a tentative D call TRBD2 (5 bases). Per the germline V gene, CDR1 is SGHNT and CDR2 is YYREEE (reference sequence). Trimming pared 1 base from V and 4 bases from J, leaving 9 bases between. This CDR3 contains 14 residues. CDR3 protein: CASSLLSGYNEQFF. CDR3 DNA sequence: TGTGCCAGCAGCTTGCTCTCGGGGTACAATGAGCAGTTCTTC.

As regards this clone: This sample includes further DNA sequences coding for the same CDR3. The CDR3: CASRLGTGLQETQYF. The CDR3 DNA reads as TGTGCCAGCAGACTTGGGACAGGACTCCAAGAGACCCAGTACTTC. The chain couples TRBV28 to TRBJ2-5; 8 bases match TRBD1. Trimming cost V 6 bases and J 1 base; bases outside gene matches: 7. The CDR3 is 15 residues long. The germline CDR1 and CDR2 sequences are MDHEN and SYDVKM. The full variable domain, in which reference TRBV28 and TRBJ2-5 provide the parts outside the CDR3, is DVKVTQSSRYLVKRTGEKVFLECVQDMDHENMFWYRQDPGLGLRLIYFSYDVKMKEKGDIPEGYSVSREKKERFSLILESASTNQTSMYLCASRLGTGLQETQYFGPGTRLLVL.